The rows below give T cell receptor beta chains drawn from one sample of a study of shared clonotypes between healthy human individuals. Repertoires were generated with immunoSEQ multiplex PCR, while TCRdb's copy carries only in-frame clones and drops some. The sample lists hundreds of thousands of clones, about 97% occurring once. The sample comprised memory CD8+ T cells sorted from blood. These receptors all stem from a man in his thirties or forties in good health. CDR3s include the opening cysteine and the closing phenylalanine or tryptophan. Fields, in order: clone size, D gene, V gene, J gene, CDR3 DNA, CDR3 protein. D genes are given only for firm matches. Clone size appears in some rows only: once, few, many, or a class for an expanded clone.

NA	NA	TRBV15	TRBJ1-2	TGTGCCACCTCACCATGGGGTAATGGCTACACCTTC	CATSPWGNGYTF
NA	NA	TRBV29-1	TRBJ1-1	TGCAGCGTTGCTGACAGGAACACTGAAGCTTTCTTT	CSVADRNTEAFF
NA	TRBD2	TRBV4-2	TRBJ2-7	TGTGCCAGCAGCCAACTAGCGGGAGGGCCAGGGAACGAGCAGTACTTC	CASSQLAGGPGNEQYF
NA	NA	TRBV7-9	TRBJ2-7	TGTGCCAGCAGCTTAGGAGTCCTTTCCTACGAGCAGTACTTC	CASSLGVLSYEQYF
once	NA	TRBV2	TRBJ2-1	TGTGCCAGCAGGTTGTACAATGAGCAGTTCTTC	CASRLYNEQFF
few	NA	TRBV5-1	TRBJ2-2	TGCGCCAGCAGCTTGTCCCCTCAGGGCGGGGAGCTGTTTTTT	CASSLSPQGGELFF
NA	NA	TRBV27	TRBJ2-1	TGTGCCAGCAGTTTGGCAGGGAGACCCGACAATGAGCAGTTCTTC	CASSLAGRPDNEQFF
NA	TRBD1	TRBV30	TRBJ1-5	TGTGCCTGGAGTAAGGGGACAGGGAATCAGCCCCAGCATTTT	CAWSKGTGNQPQHF
NA	NA	TRBV7-2	TRBJ1-2	TGTGCCAGCAGCTTAGAAGGACGTGTTGCAGGTCGGGGCGGCTACACCTTC	CASSLEGRVAGRGGYTF
NA	TRBD2	TRBV29-1	TRBJ2-3	TGCAGCGCACAAAGAGTAGCGGGATTCCGGGGGGTAGATACGCAGTATTTT	CSAQRVAGFRGVDTQYF
NA	TRBD1	TRBV15	TRBJ2-5	TGTGCCACCAGACACAGGGGGCGGGAGACCCAGTACTTC	CATRHRGRETQYF
NA	TRBD2	TRBV7-2	TRBJ2-7	TGTGCCAGCAGCCCTCGACTAGCGGCTTACGAGCAGTACTTC	CASSPRLAAYEQYF
NA	NA	TRBV12-5	TRBJ2-3	TGTGCTAGTGGTTTTGGGGGGACAGACACAGATACGCAGTATTTT	CASGFGGTDTDTQYF
once	TRBD2	TRBV7-8	TRBJ2-1	TGTGCCAGCAGCCTCCTAGCGGGAGATAATAATGAGCAGTTCTTC	CASSLLAGDNNEQFF
once	NA	TRBV21-1	TRBJ2-7	TGTGCCAGCAGCAAACGGGAAGCTTCCCTCTACGAGCAGTACTTC	CASSKREASLYEQYF
NA	NA	TRBV6-1	TRBJ1-5	TGTGCCAGCAGTGAGTTACAGATAAATCAGCCCCAGCATTTT	CASSELQINQPQHF
NA	TRBD1	TRBV28	TRBJ2-5	TGTGCCAGCAGTTTTCTGGCAGGGGGCGAACGAGAGACCCAGTACTTC	CASSFLAGGERETQYF
once	NA	TRBV10-3	TRBJ2-1	TGTGCCATCAGTGACCTTGAGAACAATGAGCAGTTCTTC	CAISDLENNEQFF
NA	TRBD2	TRBV9	TRBJ2-7	TGTGCCAGCAGCGTTTGGGAGGGGCCCTACGAGCAGTACTTC	CASSVWEGPYEQYF
NA	NA	TRBV10-1	TRBJ2-7	TGCGCCAGCAGTGGGCAAGACCGCCCCTTGACGGCCTACGAGCAGTACTTC	CASSGQDRPLTAYEQYF
NA	NA	TRBV7-2	TRBJ1-3	TGTGCCAGCAGCTTATACGTAGGAAACACCATATATTTT	CASSLYVGNTIYF
NA	NA	TRBV9	TRBJ2-3	TGTGCCAGCAGCGGGGGGACTCCCACAGATACGCAGTATTTT	CASSGGTPTDTQYF
NA	NA	TRBV30	TRBJ1-5	TGTGCCTGGAGTTCCCGAGGCAATCAGCCCCAGCATTTT	CAWSSRGNQPQHF
NA	TRBD1	TRBV5-5	TRBJ2-2	TGTGCCAGCAGCGCCGACAGGGGCACCGGGGAGCTGTTTTTT	CASSADRGTGELFF
NA	NA	TRBV6-5	TRBJ2-3	TGTGCCAGCAGTGGACTCTCTAGCACAGATACGCAGTATTTT	CASSGLSSTDTQYF
NA	TRBD2	TRBV19	TRBJ2-1	TGTGCCAGTAGCCCCTCGGGGGGGCAGGTAGCACTTGAGCAGTTCTTC	CASSPSGGQVALEQFF
NA	NA	TRBV7-9	TRBJ2-2	TGTGCCAGCAGCTTAACGGGAGAAACCGGGGAGCTGTTTTTT	CASSLTGETGELFF
NA	TRBD1	TRBV2	TRBJ2-5	TGTGCCAGCAGTCGGGACAGAGAGACCCAGTACTTC	CASSRDRETQYF
NA	TRBD1	TRBV7-9	TRBJ2-3	TGTGCCAGCAGCTTTGGGACAGGGGTCACAGATACGCAGTATTTT	CASSFGTGVTDTQYF
NA	NA	TRBV4-1	TRBJ1-1	TGCGCCAGCAGCCTAGGACGGTCTAACACTGAAGCTTTCTTT	CASSLGRSNTEAFF
NA	TRBD1	TRBV7-9	TRBJ1-4	TGTGCCAGCAGCTCCACAGGGGTAGATGAAAAACTGTTTTTT	CASSSTGVDEKLFF
NA	NA	TRBV28	TRBJ2-5	TGTGCCAGCAGCCGATTGGAGAGGTGGGGTCAAGAGACCCAGTACTTC	CASSRLERWGQETQYF
NA	NA	TRBV6-5	TRBJ1-5	TGTGCCAGCAAAGGGGCGGGCAATCAGCCCCAGCATTTT	CASKGAGNQPQHF
NA	NA	TRBV10-1	TRBJ2-5	TGCGCCAGCAGTGAGTCGGGGCGGACAGAGACCCAGTACTTC	CASSESGRTETQYF
NA	NA	TRBV28	TRBJ2-7	TGTGCCAGCAGTTTCGGGACCTTCCCTTACGAGCAGTACTTC	CASSFGTFPYEQYF